The T cell receptor (beta chain) under discussion was sequenced for a study of neurological immune-mediated disorders. The cDNA was generated by 5'RACE with 10-nucleotide random UMIs. From the 5' RACE reads, TCRdb called clonotypes with MiXCR, one entry per CDR3 protein. The table lists around 13,000 distinct CDR3 sequences, more than 9% of them singletons. From germline, CDR1 is SGHRS and CDR2 YFSETQ. Trimming cost V 6 bases and J 2 bases; bases outside gene matches: 6. CDR3 length equals 14 residues. By sample fraction, this clonotype is medium-sized (0.01 to 0.1%). As yet, its antigen is unknown. General study findings and limits: Among expanded clones, no CDR3 amino acid sequences were shared across subjects, a pattern suggesting private repertoires in all groups.

The rearrangement joins TRBV5-1 to TRBJ2-3; 7 positions agree with TRBD2. This clonotype was obtained from a woman between 40 and 55 years old in good health. Sequences were obtained from PBMCs. The CDR3 bases are TGCGCCAGCAACTGGGCGGGGGTCACAGATACGCAGTATTTT. This sequence encodes CASNWAGVTDTQYF.